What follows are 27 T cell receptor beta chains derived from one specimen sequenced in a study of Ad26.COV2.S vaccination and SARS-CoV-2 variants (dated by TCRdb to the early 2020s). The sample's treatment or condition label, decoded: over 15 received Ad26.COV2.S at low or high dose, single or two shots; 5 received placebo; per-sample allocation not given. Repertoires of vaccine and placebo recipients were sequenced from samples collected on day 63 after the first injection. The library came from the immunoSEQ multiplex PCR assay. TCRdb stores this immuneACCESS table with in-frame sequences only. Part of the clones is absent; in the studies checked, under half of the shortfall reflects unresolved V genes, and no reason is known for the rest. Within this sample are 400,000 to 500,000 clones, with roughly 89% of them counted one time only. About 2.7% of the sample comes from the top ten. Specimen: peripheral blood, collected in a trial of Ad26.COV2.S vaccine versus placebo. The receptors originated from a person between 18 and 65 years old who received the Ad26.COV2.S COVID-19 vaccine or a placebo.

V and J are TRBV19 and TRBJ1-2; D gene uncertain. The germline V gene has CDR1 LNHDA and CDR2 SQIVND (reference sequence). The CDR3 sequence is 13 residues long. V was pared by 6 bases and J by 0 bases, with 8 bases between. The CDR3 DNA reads TGTGCCAGTAGGAGGTCCCCTAACTATGGCTACACCTTC. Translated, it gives CASRRSPNYGYTF.

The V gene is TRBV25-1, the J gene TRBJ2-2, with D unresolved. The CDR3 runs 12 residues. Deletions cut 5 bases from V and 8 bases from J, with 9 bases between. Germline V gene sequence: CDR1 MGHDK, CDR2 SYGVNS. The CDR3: CASSKPIGELFF. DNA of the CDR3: TGTGCCAGCAGTAAACCGATAGGGGAGCTGTTTTTT.

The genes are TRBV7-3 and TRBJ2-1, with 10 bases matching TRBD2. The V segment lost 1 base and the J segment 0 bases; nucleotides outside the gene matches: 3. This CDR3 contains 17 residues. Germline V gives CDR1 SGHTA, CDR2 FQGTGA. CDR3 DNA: TGTGCCAGCAGCTTAAGAGCTAGCGGGAGCTCCTACAATGAGCAGTTCTTC. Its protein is CASSLRASGSSYNEQFF.

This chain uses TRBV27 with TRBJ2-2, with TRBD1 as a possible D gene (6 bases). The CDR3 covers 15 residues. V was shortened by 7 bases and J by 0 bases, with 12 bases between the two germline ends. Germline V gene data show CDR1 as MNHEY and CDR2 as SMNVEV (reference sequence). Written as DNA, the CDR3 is TGTGCCAGCATGACAGGACCCGCGAACACCGGGGAGCTGTTTTTT. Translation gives CASMTGPANTGELFF.

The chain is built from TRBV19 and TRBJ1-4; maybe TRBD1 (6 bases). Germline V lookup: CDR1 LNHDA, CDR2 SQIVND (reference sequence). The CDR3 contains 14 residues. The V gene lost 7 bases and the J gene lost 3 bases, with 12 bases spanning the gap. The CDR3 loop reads CASTRGGPNEKLFF. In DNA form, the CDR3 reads TGTGCCAGTACCCGAGGGGGGCCTAATGAAAAACTGTTTTTT.

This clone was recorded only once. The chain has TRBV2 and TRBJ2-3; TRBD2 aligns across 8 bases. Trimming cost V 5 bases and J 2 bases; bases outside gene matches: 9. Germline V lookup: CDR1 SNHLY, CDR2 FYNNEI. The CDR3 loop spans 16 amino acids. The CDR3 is CASSRGLAGSTDTQYF. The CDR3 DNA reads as TGTGCCAGCAGTAGGGGTCTAGCGGGTTCCACAGATACGCAGTATTTT.

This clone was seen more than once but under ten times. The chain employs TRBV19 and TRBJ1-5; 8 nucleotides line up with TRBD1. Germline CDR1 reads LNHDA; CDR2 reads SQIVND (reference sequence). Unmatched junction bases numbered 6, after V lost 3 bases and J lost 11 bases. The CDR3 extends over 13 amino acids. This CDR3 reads CASSIALQGAQHF. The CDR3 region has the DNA TGTGCCAGTAGTATCGCTCTACAGGGGGCCCAGCATTTT.

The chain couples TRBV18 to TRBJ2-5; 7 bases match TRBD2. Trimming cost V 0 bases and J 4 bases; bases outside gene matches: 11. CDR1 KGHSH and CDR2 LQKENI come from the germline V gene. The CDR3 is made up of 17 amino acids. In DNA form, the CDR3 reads TGTGCCAGCTCACCACCCAGGCCCGGGGGGAAGCGAGAGACCCAGTACTTC. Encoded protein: CASSPPRPGGKRETQYF. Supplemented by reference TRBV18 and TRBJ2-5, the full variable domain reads NAGVMQNPRHLVRRRGQEARLRCSPMKGHSHVYWYRQLPEEGLKFMVYLQKENIIDESGMPKERFSAEFPKEGPSILRIQQVVRGDSAAYFCASSPPRPGGKRETQYFGPGTRLLVL.

CDR3 coding DNA: TGTGCCAGCAGTGAATCCCCGGGTAATGGCTACACCTTC. Protein sequence: CASSESPGNGYTF. This chain connects TRBV6-1 to TRBJ1-2; no clear D. This CDR3 is 13 amino acids long. Germline V CDR1 and CDR2: MNHNS, SASEGT. V lost 2 bases and J lost 6, with 10 bases in between.

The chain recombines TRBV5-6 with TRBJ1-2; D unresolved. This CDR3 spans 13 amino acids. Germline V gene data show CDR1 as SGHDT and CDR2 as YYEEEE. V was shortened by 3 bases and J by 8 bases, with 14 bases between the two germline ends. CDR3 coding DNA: TGTGCCAGCAGCTGGGCGTTCGGGGAGGGCTACACCTTC. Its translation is CASSWAFGEGYTF.

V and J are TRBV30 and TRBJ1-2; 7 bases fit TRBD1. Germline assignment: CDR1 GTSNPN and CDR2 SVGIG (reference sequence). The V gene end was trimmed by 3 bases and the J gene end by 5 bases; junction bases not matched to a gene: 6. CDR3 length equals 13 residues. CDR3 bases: TGTGCCTGGAGAAGACCGGGACAGTATGGCTACACCTTC. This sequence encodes CAWRRPGQYGYTF.

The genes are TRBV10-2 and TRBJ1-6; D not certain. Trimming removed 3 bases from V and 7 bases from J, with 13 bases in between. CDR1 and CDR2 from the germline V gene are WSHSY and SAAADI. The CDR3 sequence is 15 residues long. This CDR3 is CASSDWTRPNSPLHF. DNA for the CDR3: TGCGCCAGCAGTGATTGGACCAGGCCAAATTCACCCCTCCACTTT.

CDR3 sequence: CATSREGDQPQHF. The DNA of the CDR3 is TGTGCCACCAGCAGAGAGGGAGATCAGCCCCAGCATTTT. The chain is built from TRBV15 and TRBJ1-5; D unresolved. CDR1 LNHNV and CDR2 YYDKDF come from the germline V gene (reference sequence). The CDR3 length is 13 residues. Trimming shortened V by 0 bases and J by 5 bases, and 5 bases separated the two germline ends.

As DNA, the CDR3 is TGTGCCAGCAGCTCCGAACCATTGGGGGCTGACTATGGCTACACCTTC. It encodes CASSSEPLGADYGYTF. The gene calls are TRBV11-1 and TRBJ1-2; D might be TRBD1 (6 bases). Germline loops: CDR1 SGHAT, CDR2 FQDESV (reference sequence). The germline V and J ends were trimmed by 4 bases and 3 bases, with 18 bases remaining between them. This CDR3 has 16 amino acids.

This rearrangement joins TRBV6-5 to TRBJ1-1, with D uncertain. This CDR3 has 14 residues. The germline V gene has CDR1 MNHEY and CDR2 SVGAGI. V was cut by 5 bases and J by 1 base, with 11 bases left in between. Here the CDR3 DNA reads TGTGCCAGCAGTACCCACCTTAGGAACACTGAAGCTTTCTTT. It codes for CASSTHLRNTEAFF.

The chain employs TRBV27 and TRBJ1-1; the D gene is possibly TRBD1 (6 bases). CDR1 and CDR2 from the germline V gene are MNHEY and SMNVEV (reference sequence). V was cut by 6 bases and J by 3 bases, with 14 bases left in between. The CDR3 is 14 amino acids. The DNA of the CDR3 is TGTGCCAGCAGGCGAACAGGGACTGACACTGAAGCTTTCTTT. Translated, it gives CASRRTGTDTEAFF.

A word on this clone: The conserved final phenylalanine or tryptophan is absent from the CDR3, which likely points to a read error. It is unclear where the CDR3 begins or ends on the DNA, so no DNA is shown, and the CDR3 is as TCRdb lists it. CDR3 loop: CASSLDQSGDT. This chain uses TRBV5-6 with TRBJ1-1. The CDR3 has 11 residues if both end residues are counted. Germline-derived CDR1 and CDR2 are SGHDT and YYEEEE.

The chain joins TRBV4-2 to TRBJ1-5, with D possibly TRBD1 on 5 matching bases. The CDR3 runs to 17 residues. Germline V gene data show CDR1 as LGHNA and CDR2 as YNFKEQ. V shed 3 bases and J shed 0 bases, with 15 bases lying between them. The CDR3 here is CASSQTGTKDSNQPQHF. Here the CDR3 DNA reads TGTGCCAGCAGCCAGACCGGGACTAAGGATAGCAATCAGCCCCAGCATTTT.

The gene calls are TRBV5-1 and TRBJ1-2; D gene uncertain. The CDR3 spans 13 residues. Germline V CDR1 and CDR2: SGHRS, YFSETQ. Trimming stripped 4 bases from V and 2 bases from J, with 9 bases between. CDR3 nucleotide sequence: TGCGCCAGCAGCCCCGTCCCGAACTATGGCTACACCTTC. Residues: CASSPVPNYGYTF. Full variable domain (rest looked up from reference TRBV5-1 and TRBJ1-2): KAGVTQTPRYLIKTRGQQVTLSCSPISGHRSVSWYQQTPGQGLQFLFEYFSETQRNKGNFPGRFSGRQFSNSRSEMNVSTLELGDSALYLCASSPVPNYGYTFGSGTRLTVV.

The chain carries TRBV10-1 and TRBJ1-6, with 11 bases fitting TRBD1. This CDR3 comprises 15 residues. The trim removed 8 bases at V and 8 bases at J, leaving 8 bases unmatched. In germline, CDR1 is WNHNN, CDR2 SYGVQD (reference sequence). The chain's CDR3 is CASLLAGQGDSPLHF. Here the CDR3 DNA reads TGCGCCAGCCTCCTTGCGGGACAGGGGGATTCACCCCTCCACTTT.

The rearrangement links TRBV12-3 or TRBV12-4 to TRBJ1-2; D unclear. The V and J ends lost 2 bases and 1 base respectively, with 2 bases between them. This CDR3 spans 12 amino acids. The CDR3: CASSLLNYGYTF. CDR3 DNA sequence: TGTGCCAGCAGTTTACTTAACTATGGCTACACCTTC.

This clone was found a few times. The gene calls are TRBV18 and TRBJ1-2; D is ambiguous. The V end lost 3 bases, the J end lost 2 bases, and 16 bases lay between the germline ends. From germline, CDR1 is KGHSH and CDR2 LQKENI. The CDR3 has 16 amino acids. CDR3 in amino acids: CASSPRNSDKNYGYTF. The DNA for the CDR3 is TGTGCCAGCTCACCGCGGAACTCAGACAAGAACTATGGCTACACCTTC.

The DNA for the CDR3 is TGTGCCAGCACCACCTTATTGAGGGAAGCTTTCTTT. Encoded protein: CASTTLLREAFF. The V call is TRBV28, the J call TRBJ1-1; D remains unclear. CDR3 length: 12 residues. Trimming took 7 bases from V and 8 from J, leaving 14 bases between them. Germline CDR1 is MDHEN and CDR2 is SYDVKM. The full variable domain, in which reference TRBV28 and TRBJ1-1 provide the parts outside the CDR3, is DVKVTQSSRYLVKRTGEKVFLECVQDMDHENMFWYRQDPGLGLRLIYFSYDVKMKEKGDIPEGYSVSREKKERFSLILESASTNQTSMYLCASTTLLREAFFGQGTRLTVV.

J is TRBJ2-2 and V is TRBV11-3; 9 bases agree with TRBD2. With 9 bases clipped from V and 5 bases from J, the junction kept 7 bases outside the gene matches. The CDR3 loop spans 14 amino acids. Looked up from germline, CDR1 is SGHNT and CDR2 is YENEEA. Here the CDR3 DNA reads TGTGCCAGTCAGACAACTAGCGGGACCGGGGAGCTGTTTTTT. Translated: CASQTTSGTGELFF. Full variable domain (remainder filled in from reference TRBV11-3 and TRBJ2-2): EAGVVQSPRYKIIEKKQPVAFWCNPISGHNTLYWYLQNLGQGPELLIRYENEEAVDDSQLPKDRFSAERLKGVDSTLKIQPAELGDSAVYLCASQTTSGTGELFFGEGSRLTVL.

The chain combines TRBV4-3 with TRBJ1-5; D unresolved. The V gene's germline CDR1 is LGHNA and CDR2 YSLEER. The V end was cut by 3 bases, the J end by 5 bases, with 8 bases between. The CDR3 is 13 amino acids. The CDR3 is CASSHQIDQPQHF. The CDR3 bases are TGCGCCAGCAGCCACCAGATTGATCAGCCCCAGCATTTT.

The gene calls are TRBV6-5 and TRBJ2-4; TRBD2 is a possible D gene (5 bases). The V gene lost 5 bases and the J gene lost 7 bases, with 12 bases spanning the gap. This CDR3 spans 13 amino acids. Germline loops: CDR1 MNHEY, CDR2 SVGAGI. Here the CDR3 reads CASSPEGGNIQYF. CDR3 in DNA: TGTGCCAGCAGTCCCGAGGGCGGGAACATTCAGTACTTC.

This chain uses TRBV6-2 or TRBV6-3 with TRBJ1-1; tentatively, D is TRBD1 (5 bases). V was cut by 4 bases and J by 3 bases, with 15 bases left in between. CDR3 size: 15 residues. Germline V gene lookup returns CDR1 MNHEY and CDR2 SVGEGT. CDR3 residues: CASSFLQGRDTEAFF. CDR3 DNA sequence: TGTGCCAGCAGTTTCTTGCAGGGAAGGGACACTGAAGCTTTCTTT.